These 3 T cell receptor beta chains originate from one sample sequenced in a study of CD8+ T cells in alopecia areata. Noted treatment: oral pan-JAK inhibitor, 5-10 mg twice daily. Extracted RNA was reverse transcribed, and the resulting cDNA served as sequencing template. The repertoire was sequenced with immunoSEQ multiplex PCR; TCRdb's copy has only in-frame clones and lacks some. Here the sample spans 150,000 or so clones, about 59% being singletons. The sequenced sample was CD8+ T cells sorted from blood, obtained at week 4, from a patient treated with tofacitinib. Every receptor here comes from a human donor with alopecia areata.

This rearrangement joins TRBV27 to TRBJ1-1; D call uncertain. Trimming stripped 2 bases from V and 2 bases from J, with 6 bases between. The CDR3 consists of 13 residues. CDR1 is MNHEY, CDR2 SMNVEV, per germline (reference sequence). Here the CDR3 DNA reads TGTGCCAGCAGTTTAAACATCAACACTGAAGCTTTCTTT. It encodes CASSLNINTEAFF.

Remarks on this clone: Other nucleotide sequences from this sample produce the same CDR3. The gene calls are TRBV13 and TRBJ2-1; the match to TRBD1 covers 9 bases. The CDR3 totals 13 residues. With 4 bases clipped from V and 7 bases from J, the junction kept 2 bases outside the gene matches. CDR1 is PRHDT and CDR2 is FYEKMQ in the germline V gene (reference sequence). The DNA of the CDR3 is TGTGCCAGCAGCTCAGACAGGGGGAATGAGCAGTTCTTC. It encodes CASSSDRGNEQFF.

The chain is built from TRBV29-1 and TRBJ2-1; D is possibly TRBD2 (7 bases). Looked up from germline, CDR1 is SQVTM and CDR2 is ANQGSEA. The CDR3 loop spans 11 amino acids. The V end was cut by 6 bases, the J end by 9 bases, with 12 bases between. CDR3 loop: CSVHREGEQFF. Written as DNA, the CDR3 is TGCAGCGTCCACAGGGAGGGTGAGCAGTTCTTC.